The 18 T cell receptor beta chains below were found in one sample sequenced in a study of control samples from healthy donors and cancer patients. Clones were sequenced by immunoSEQ multiplex PCR, and TCRdb holds only the in-frame ones, with some missing. The sample gives 50,000 or so clones, 88% of which show up once; approximately 3.4% is in the top ten. Sequencing was carried out using blood. The source of these receptors is a middle-aged man in good health.

The chain couples TRBV28 to TRBJ2-3, with D tentatively TRBD1 or TRBD2 (7 bases each). Germline CDR1 and CDR2: MDHEN and SYDVKM. The CDR3 covers 15 residues. Trimming left V 7 bases short and J 4 bases short, with 18 bases between. CDR3 DNA: TGTGCCAGCACCCAGGGGGGGAGGCTTTCAGATACGCAGTATTTT. Protein: CASTQGGRLSDTQYF.

The V call is TRBV4-3, the J call TRBJ2-2; possibly TRBD1 for D (5 bases). Trimming shortened V by 0 bases and J by 6 bases, and 8 bases separated the two germline ends. The CDR3 is made up of 14 amino acids. CDR1 LGHNA and CDR2 YSLEER come from the germline V gene. The CDR3: CASSQDVGPGELFF. CDR3 bases: TGCGCCAGCAGCCAAGATGTGGGGCCCGGGGAGCTGTTTTTT.

This clone was seen once. The chain has TRBV5-1 and TRBJ2-5, with 7 nucleotides matching TRBD2. The CDR3 runs 18 residues. The trim removed 0 bases at V and 2 bases at J, leaving 13 bases unmatched. Germline CDR1 is SGHRS and CDR2 is YFSETQ. The CDR3 DNA is TGCGCCAGCAGCTTGGTTGGGGGAGGGGTTCATCCACAAGAGACCCAGTACTTC. Its protein product is CASSLVGGGVHPQETQYF.

The V gene is TRBV19, the J gene TRBJ2-7; a possible D gene is TRBD2 (6 bases). Trimming took 4 bases from V and 7 from J, leaving 8 bases between them. Germline V CDR1 and CDR2: LNHDA, SQIVND (reference sequence). The CDR3 sequence is 11 residues long. CDR3 sequence (DNA): TGTGCCAGTAGTAATAGCGGTGAGCAGTACTTC. This codes for CASSNSGEQYF.

This chain uses TRBV10-2 with TRBJ1-1; weak D call: TRBD1 (5 bases). The V gene's germline CDR1 is WSHSY and CDR2 SAAADI. V was clipped by 5 bases and J by 4 bases, with 11 bases between them. CDR3 length: 13 amino acids. The CDR3 reads CASSLTGATEAFF. The CDR3 DNA reads as TGCGCCAGCAGTCTTACCGGGGCCACTGAAGCTTTCTTT.

J is TRBJ2-1 and V is TRBV5-1; 14 bases fit TRBD2. The germline CDR1 and CDR2 sequences are SGHRS and YFSETQ. CDR3 length: 14 amino acids. J gave up 15 bases and V 0 bases, and 5 bases lay outside the gene matches. CDR3: CASSLGLAGGDPFF. As DNA, the CDR3 is TGCGCCAGCAGCTTGGGACTAGCGGGAGGGGACCCGTTCTTC.

The chain joins TRBV28 to TRBJ1-5; the match to TRBD1 covers 8 bases. CDR1 MDHEN and CDR2 SYDVKM come from the germline V gene. With V trimmed by 6 bases and J by 6 bases, 7 bases remained unmatched. This CDR3 has 14 amino acids. CDR3 DNA: TGTGCCAGCAGGGGACAGGTCGGCGGTCAGCCCCAGCATTTT. Translated, it gives CASRGQVGGQPQHF.

The genes are TRBV9 and TRBJ1-1; weak D call: TRBD1 (6 bases). The length of the CDR3 is 12 residues. Trimming cost V 6 bases and J 8 bases, with 14 bases left between them. Germline CDR1 SGDLS, CDR2 YYNGEE. The DNA for the CDR3 is TGTGCCAGCAACATAGACGGGACAGAAGCTTTCTTT. It translates to CASNIDGTEAFF.

V usage is TRBV9 and J usage is TRBJ2-6; the D is unclear. In germline, CDR1 is SGDLS, CDR2 YYNGEE. Trimming stripped 0 bases from V and 0 bases from J, with 7 bases between. This CDR3 is built from 16 residues. DNA of the CDR3: TGTGCCAGCAGCGTAGGTGAGAGCTCTGGGGCCAACGTCCTGACTTTC. It specifies CASSVGESSGANVLTF.

The V gene is TRBV9, the J gene TRBJ2-1; D remains unclear. The length of the CDR3 is 14 residues. Trimming removed 6 bases from V and 2 bases from J, with 12 bases in between. Germline V lookup: CDR1 SGDLS, CDR2 YYNGEE. CDR3 coding DNA: TGTGCCAGCAACCTCGGAGCCGCCTACAATGAGCAGTTCTTC. It translates to CASNLGAAYNEQFF.

The genes are TRBV7-9 and TRBJ2-7, with D perhaps given as TRBD1 or TRBD2 (5 bases each). The CDR3 spans 13 residues. CDR1 and CDR2 from the germline V gene are SEHNR and FQNEAQ (reference sequence). The germline V and J ends were trimmed by 2 bases and 3 bases, with 8 bases remaining between them. The CDR3 DNA reads TGTGCCAGCAGCTTATGGGGGAGCTACGAGCAGTACTTC. Its translation: CASSLWGSYEQYF.

This clone was seen once. The rearrangement links TRBV4-2 to TRBJ2-3, with 10 bases matching TRBD2. V was clipped by 2 bases and J by 2 bases; unmatched bases: 7. CDR3 length: 17 residues. CDR1 is LGHNA, CDR2 YNFKEQ, per germline. CDR3 sequence reads: CASSQSPLAGLTDTQYF. DNA for the CDR3: TGTGCCAGCAGCCAAAGCCCACTAGCGGGGCTCACAGATACGCAGTATTTT.

The genes are TRBV6-5 and TRBJ1-6, with TRBD1 matching over 7 bases. The CDR3 spans 15 residues. Germline CDR1 MNHEY, CDR2 SVGAGI. The V and J ends lost 10 bases and 10 bases, in that order; junction bases with no gene match: 16. The CDR3, as DNA: TGTGCCACCTCCCTAGACAGGGACCCTGGCTCACCCCTCCACTTT. Encoded protein: CATSLDRDPGSPLHF.

The chain combines TRBV25-1 with TRBJ2-5; 8 bases align to TRBD1. The germline gives CDR1 MGHDK, CDR2 SYGVNS. The CDR3 consists of 14 residues. Losses at the gene ends were 1 base for V and 5 bases for J; bases not matched to a gene: 3. The CDR3 DNA reads as TGTGCCAGCAGTGAATGGACAGGGAGGGAGACCCAGTACTTC. It codes for CASSEWTGRETQYF.

This clone was observed once. V is TRBV27 and J is TRBJ1-2; 8 bases agree with TRBD1. V was clipped by 4 bases and J by 7 bases; unmatched bases: 14. CDR1 is MNHEY, CDR2 SMNVEV, per germline (reference sequence). The CDR3 sequence is 16 residues long. The CDR3 here is CASSSTRTGIIRGYTF. The DNA of the CDR3 is TGTGCCAGCAGTTCCACCCGGACAGGGATCATTCGTGGCTACACCTTC.

The table lists this clone with a count of one. J is TRBJ2-4 and V is TRBV7-9, with 10 bases lining up with TRBD2. Per germline, CDR1 SEHNR and CDR2 FQNEAQ (reference sequence). Trimming removed 3 bases from V and 2 bases from J; junction bases left unmatched: 7. The length of the CDR3 is 17 residues. DNA for the CDR3: TGTGCCAGCAGCTTCATGCTAGCGGGAGTCTCCAAAAACATTCAGTACTTC. Its protein product is CASSFMLAGVSKNIQYF.

The V and J genes are TRBV10-2 and TRBJ2-7; no firm D call. V was cut by 3 bases and J by 4 bases, with 4 bases left in between. The CDR3 covers 11 residues. CDR1 and CDR2 (germline): WSHSY, SAAADI. The CDR3 here is CASSEVYEQYF. CDR3 sequence (DNA): TGCGCCAGCAGTGAAGTGTACGAGCAGTACTTC.

This rearrangement joins TRBV11-2 to TRBJ2-1, with D uncertain. Germline V CDR1 and CDR2: SGHAT, FQNNGV. V was clipped by 0 bases and J by 10 bases, with 13 bases between them. The CDR3 has 14 amino acids. CDR3 loop: CASSLEAGVGEQFF. The DNA for the CDR3 is TGTGCCAGCAGCTTAGAAGCTGGGGTGGGCGAGCAGTTCTTC.